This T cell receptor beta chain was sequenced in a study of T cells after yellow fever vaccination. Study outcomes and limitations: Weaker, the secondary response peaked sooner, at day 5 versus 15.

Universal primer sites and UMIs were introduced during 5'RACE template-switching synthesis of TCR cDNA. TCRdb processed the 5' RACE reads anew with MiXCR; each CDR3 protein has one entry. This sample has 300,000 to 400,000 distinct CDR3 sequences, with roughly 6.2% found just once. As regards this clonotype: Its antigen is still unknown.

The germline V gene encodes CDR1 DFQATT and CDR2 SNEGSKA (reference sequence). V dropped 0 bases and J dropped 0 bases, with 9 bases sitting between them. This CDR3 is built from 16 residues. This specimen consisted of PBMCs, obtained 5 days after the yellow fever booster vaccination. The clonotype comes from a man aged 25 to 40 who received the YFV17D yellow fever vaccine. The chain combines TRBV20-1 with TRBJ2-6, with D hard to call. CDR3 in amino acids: CSARDPSTSGANVLTF. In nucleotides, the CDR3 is TGCAGTGCTAGAGATCCTTCCACCTCTGGGGCCAACGTCCTGACTTTC.